The 23 T cell receptor beta chains reported below all come from one sample, sequenced in a study of cytomegalovirus exposure and HLA in healthy donors (dated by TCRdb to 2016 to 2017). Receptor amplification or capture employed the immunoSEQ multiplex PCR assay. Drawn from immuneACCESS, this table holds only the in-frame rearrangements with V and J called that TCRdb kept. Clones are partly lost; checked studies trace under half to an unresolved V gene and leave the rest unexplained. Within this sample are 150,000 to 180,000 clones, with around 84% of them counted one time only. Roughly 1.9% of the sample goes to the ten largest clones. The sequenced sample was PBMCs. These receptors were obtained from a human donor in good health.

This clone was seen just once. The V call is TRBV7-8, the J call TRBJ2-1, with 9 bases matching TRBD1. Germline CDR1 is SGHVS and CDR2 is FQNEAQ. The CDR3 covers 18 residues. Trimming removed 4 bases from V and 5 bases from J; junction bases left unmatched: 15. In DNA, the CDR3 is TGTGCCAGCAGCTGGGGGGGGGCCGGGACAGGGTTCCACAATGAGCAGTTCTTC. Protein sequence: CASSWGGAGTGFHNEQFF.

This sequence joins TRBV25-1 and TRBJ2-5; maybe TRBD2 (5 bases). Germline V CDR1 and CDR2: MGHDK, SYGVNS. V was pared by 5 bases and J by 4 bases, with 8 bases between. The CDR3 has 12 residues. The CDR3: CASSFGVETQYF. CDR3 coding DNA: TGTGCCAGCAGTTTCGGGGTAGAGACCCAGTACTTC.

The chain uses TRBV9 and TRBJ2-7, with D perhaps matching TRBD1 (6 bases). V was trimmed by 2 bases and J by 3 bases, leaving 12 bases between them. CDR1 and CDR2 (germline): SGDLS, YYNGEE. This CDR3 is 14 amino acids long. This CDR3 is CASSVSGAGYEQYF. In DNA, the CDR3 is TGTGCCAGCAGCGTTTCAGGGGCCGGCTACGAGCAGTACTTC.

The gene calls are TRBV28 and TRBJ1-2, with 8 bases fitting TRBD1. In germline, CDR1 is MDHEN, CDR2 SYDVKM. Losses at the gene ends were 5 bases for V and 8 bases for J; bases not matched to a gene: 1. This CDR3 is built from 11 residues. CDR3: CASSRTGGYTF. CDR3 bases: TGTGCCAGCAGTCGGACAGGGGGCTACACCTTC.

V usage is TRBV4-1 and J usage is TRBJ2-2; TRBD1 aligns across 10 bases. This CDR3 has 16 residues. The germline gives CDR1 MGHRA, CDR2 YSYEKL. V shed 1 base, J shed 2 bases, and the junction held 1 base outside the gene matches. CDR3 amino acids: CASSQGDRGNTGELFF. In DNA, the CDR3 is TGCGCCAGCAGCCAAGGGGACAGGGGAAACACCGGGGAGCTGTTTTTT.

This chain uses TRBV5-5 with TRBJ1-2, with unresolved D. V was pared by 2 bases and J by 1 base, with 6 bases between. CDR3 size: 13 residues. The V gene's germline CDR1 is SGHKS and CDR2 YYEKEE (reference sequence). CDR3 nucleotide sequence: TGTGCCAGCAGCTTTCAGATTAACTATGGCTACACCTTC. It yields the protein CASSFQINYGYTF.

The V call is TRBV7-2, the J call TRBJ1-6, with D tentatively TRBD1 (5 bases). V lost 8 bases, J lost 9 bases, and 17 bases lay in between. CDR3 size: 14 residues. Germline lookup yields CDR1 SGHTA and CDR2 FQGNSA. The CDR3, as DNA: TGTGCCAGCCTCACTACAGGCGTAGGTTCACCCCTCCACTTT. Translated, it gives CASLTTGVGSPLHF.

Details on this clone: This sample also contains other DNA sequences that code for the same CDR3. The gene calls are TRBV18 and TRBJ1-2, with 8 bases aligning to TRBD1. V lost 2 bases and J lost 5; bases outside the gene matches: 1. CDR1 and CDR2 (germline): KGHSH, LQKENI. The CDR3 is 13 amino acids. The CDR3 DNA reads TGTGCCAGCTCACCAACAGGGGGGTATGGCTACACCTTC. It encodes CASSPTGGYGYTF.

The rearrangement uses TRBV18 and TRBJ1-6, with D possibly being TRBD1 (6 bases). V lost 3 bases to trimming and J lost 8 bases, with 32 bases between them. The CDR3 covers 21 residues. The V gene's germline CDR1 is KGHSH and CDR2 LQKENI. The CDR3 reads CASSPPRQGKRVLGGDSPLHF. DNA for the CDR3: TGTGCCAGCTCACCTCCCCGTCAGGGGAAGAGGGTTCTCGGTGGGGATTCACCCCTCCACTTT.

This chain connects TRBV20-1 to TRBJ1-1; D not resolved. Germline values: CDR1 DFQATT, CDR2 SNEGSKA (reference sequence). The CDR3 runs to 11 residues. V lost 1 base to trimming and J lost 8 bases, with 8 bases between them. The CDR3 nucleotides read TGCAGTGCTAGAGTGGCAGGAGAAGCTTTCTTT. Its protein product is CSARVAGEAFF.

The rearrangement uses TRBV27 and TRBJ1-5, with TRBD1 identical over 8 bases. The CDR3 contains 14 residues. Germline loops: CDR1 MNHEY, CDR2 SMNVEV (reference sequence). J was trimmed by 4 bases and V by 7 bases; bases with no gene match: 6. Written as DNA, the CDR3 is TGTGCCAGCAATCCGGACAGGGTAAATCAGCCCCAGCATTTT. Translated: CASNPDRVNQPQHF.

The chain uses TRBV28 and TRBJ2-7; 12 bases agree with TRBD1. The germline V gene has CDR1 MDHEN and CDR2 SYDVKM. After removal of 7 bases from V and 8 bases from J, the junction contained 6 bases not matched to a gene. CDR3 size: 13 residues. The CDR3 DNA reads as TGTGCCAGCATGTGGGGACAGGGGGCCCAGCAGTACTTC. Protein: CASMWGQGAQQYF.

This chain joins TRBV12-5 and TRBJ2-2, with D possibly being TRBD1 (6 bases). Looked up from germline, CDR1 is LGHNT and CDR2 is FRNRAP. Trimming took 2 bases from V and 2 from J, leaving 12 bases between them. The CDR3 is made up of 16 amino acids. The CDR3, as DNA: TGTGCTAGTGGTTTGTGGACAGCGCCAAACACCGGGGAGCTGTTTTTT. Protein: CASGLWTAPNTGELFF. Using reference TRBV12-5 and TRBJ2-2 for the parts outside the CDR3, the full variable domain is DARVTQTPRHKVTEMGQEVTMRCQPILGHNTVFWYRQTMMQGLELLAYFRNRAPLDDSGMPKDRFSAEMPDATLATLKIQPSEPRDSAVYFCASGLWTAPNTGELFFGEGSRLTVL.

This clone was counted only a few times. The V gene is TRBV7-9, the J gene TRBJ2-2; 8 nucleotides agree with TRBD1. This CDR3 region has 16 residues. V trimming: 2 bases; J trimming: 6 bases; junction bases outside the gene matches: 8. Per the germline V gene, CDR1 is SEHNR and CDR2 is FQNEAQ (reference sequence). This CDR3 reads CASSLSRGQDPGELFF. Written as DNA, the CDR3 is TGTGCCAGCAGCTTAAGCAGGGGGCAGGATCCCGGGGAGCTGTTTTTT. Full variable domain (remainder filled in from reference TRBV7-9 and TRBJ2-2): DTGVSQNPRHKITKRGQNVTFRCDPISEHNRLYWYRQTLGQGPEFLTYFQNEAQLEKSRLLSDRFSAERPKGSFSTLEIQRTEQGDSAMYLCASSLSRGQDPGELFFGEGSRLTVL.

The chain recombines TRBV6-1 with TRBJ2-7; 10 bases match TRBD2. V trimming: 2 bases; J trimming: 2 bases; junction bases outside the gene matches: 3. Germline CDR1 MNHNS, CDR2 SASEGT. The CDR3 consists of 15 residues. The CDR3 reads CASSELAGDAYEQYF. The CDR3 DNA sequence: TGTGCCAGCAGTGAACTAGCGGGAGATGCCTACGAGCAGTACTTC.

The V gene is TRBV5-8, the J gene TRBJ2-7, with D unresolved. Germline V gives CDR1 SGHTS, CDR2 YDEGEE. V gave up 0 bases and J gave up 4 bases, with 8 bases separating them. The CDR3 runs to 13 residues. The CDR3 region has the DNA TGTGCCAGCAGCTTGGGACTCCAATACGAGCAGTACTTC. This gives the protein CASSLGLQYEQYF.

The chain carries TRBV4-1 and TRBJ1-1; TRBD1 matches 7 bases. Germline values: CDR1 MGHRA, CDR2 YSYEKL. CDR3 size: 15 residues. V shed 4 bases, J shed 6 bases, and the junction held 11 bases outside the gene matches. CDR3 in DNA: TGCGCCAGCAGCCTAGTCCCGGGACAGCTGTCTGAAGCTTTCTTT. It specifies CASSLVPGQLSEAFF.

V gene TRBV5-6 combines with J gene TRBJ2-3, with TRBD1 matching over 7 bases. CDR1 is SGHDT, CDR2 YYEEEE, per germline. CDR3 length equals 15 residues. V lost 3 bases and J lost 2; bases outside the gene matches: 6. CDR3 nucleotide sequence: TGTGCCAGCAGCTCGACAGGGATCCCCACAGATACGCAGTATTTT. Protein sequence: CASSSTGIPTDTQYF.

The rearrangement joins TRBV4-1 to TRBJ1-5; no clear D. The V and J ends lost 0 bases and 7 bases respectively, with 7 bases between them. Germline V gene sequence: CDR1 MGHRA, CDR2 YSYEKL. The CDR3 is 13 amino acids. DNA for the CDR3: TGCGCCAGCAGCCAAGATCGACAACAGCCCCAGCATTTT. This sequence encodes CASSQDRQQPQHF.

The rearrangement uses TRBV19 and TRBJ1-6; no definite D call. Trimming shortened V by 2 bases and J by 7 bases, and 12 bases separated the two germline ends. The CDR3 extends over 15 amino acids. CDR1 and CDR2 from the germline V gene are LNHDA and SQIVND (reference sequence). The CDR3 bases are TGTGCCAGTAGTATAAAATGGCCTCCCAATTCACCCCTCCACTTT. Protein product: CASSIKWPPNSPLHF.

A note on this clone: The sample holds other DNA sequences that translate to the same CDR3. The gene calls are TRBV5-6 and TRBJ2-7, with a weak D call TRBD1 (5 bases). This CDR3 is built from 13 residues. The germline V gene encodes CDR1 SGHDT and CDR2 YYEEEE. V shed 0 bases and J shed 1 base, with 5 bases lying between them. CDR3 nucleotides: TGTGCCAGCAGCTTGGGACAGTCCTACGAGCAGTACTTC. Amino acid sequence: CASSLGQSYEQYF. The full variable domain, completed using reference TRBV5-6 and TRBJ2-7, is DAGVTQSPTHLIKTRGQQVTLRCSPKSGHDTVSWYQQALGQGPQFIFQYYEEEERQRGNFPDRFSGHQFPNYSSELNVNALLLGDSALYLCASSLGQSYEQYFGPGTRLTVT.

The chain uses TRBV27 and TRBJ1-5; 9 bases align to TRBD1. The germline V gene has CDR1 MNHEY and CDR2 SMNVEV (reference sequence). This CDR3 comprises 15 residues. The junction had 11 bases not matched to a gene; V was cut back by 5 bases and J by 9 bases. The CDR3 region is CASSPRGTGIWPQHF. The CDR3 DNA is TGTGCCAGCAGTCCCCGCGGGACAGGGATCTGGCCCCAGCATTTT.

The V gene is TRBV7-3, the J gene TRBJ2-5; D not resolved. Looked up from germline, CDR1 is SGHTA and CDR2 is FQGTGA. Trimming cost V 1 base and J 0 bases, with 9 bases left between them. The CDR3 contains 15 residues. CDR3 amino acids: CASSLRAYYQETQYF. The CDR3 region has the DNA TGTGCCAGCAGCTTAAGGGCATATTACCAAGAGACCCAGTACTTC.